This T cell receptor (beta chain) was captured in a study of blood T cells in healthy people across ages. Whole-study results and caveats: Unsorted PBMCs prevented conclusive naive versus antigen-experienced comparison. Both higher diversity and more naive CD4+ cells marked long-lived donors when set against aged donors. Estimated diversity across one million T cells was deemed an underestimate.

About this clonotype: Antigen: not known.

A second PCR of about 7 to 12 cycles used a sample-barcoded 5' primer and a J-beta primer mix. Using its own MiXCR run on the 5' RACE reads, TCRdb lists one record per CDR3 protein. The data show about 1,400,000 distinct CDR3 sequences, with about 43% seen just once and less than 8% held by the top ten. The CDR3 spans 17 residues. With V trimmed by 9 bases and J by 0 bases, 6 bases remained unmatched. Germline CDR1 is ENHRY and CDR2 is SYGVKD. Each donor had 8.5 to 10 milliliters of peripheral blood drawn. The V and J genes are TRBV10-3 and TRBJ2-1, with TRBD2 identical over 15 bases. Sequenced: blood. This clonotype originated in a woman in her late teens or twenties in good health. CDR3 sequence: CAIRTSGGASSYNEQFF. DNA for the CDR3: TGTGCCATTCGGACTAGCGGGGGGGCCAGCTCCTACAATGAGCAGTTCTTC.